This T cell receptor (beta chain) appears in the sequencing data of a study of OX40 agonist ivuxolimab in advanced cancers. Sequencing was performed with immunoSEQ multiplex PCR; in TCRdb, only in-frame clones are kept and a portion is missing. Found here are around 63,000 clones, roughly 87% of them singletons; the top ten hold around 1%. The CDR3 has 15 amino acids. The V gene's germline CDR1 is KGHSH and CDR2 LQKENI. V shed 3 bases, J shed 4 bases, and the junction held 7 bases outside the gene matches. Sequenced material: CD4+ or CD8+ T cells sorted from blood, taken in a trial of the OX40 agonist ivuxolimab. The sequence was collected from an adult with an advanced solid tumor such as melanoma, head and neck, liver or kidney cancer. The rearrangement joins TRBV18 to TRBJ1-2; 8 bases are a match to TRBD1. The CDR3 sequence: CASSPRDRPPYGYTF. DNA of the CDR3: TGTGCCAGCTCACCGAGGGACAGGCCGCCCTATGGCTACACCTTC.